A single count supports the clone carrying this T cell receptor (beta chain). Its specificity is not known. The record originates from a study of cytomegalovirus exposure and HLA in healthy donors. Whole-study results and caveats: Rare TCR sequences predominated, though certain public TCRs were found in many donors. Cytomegalovirus-associated TCR beta chains were listed, numbering 150 to 200. According to reports, the classifier identified cytomegalovirus status with high specificity and sensitivity.

These donors were members of the approximately 120-subject validation cohort, a group separate from the approximately 670-subject first cohort. J lost 0 bases, V lost 4 bases, and 0 bases had no gene match. The CDR3 loop spans 13 amino acids. In germline, CDR1 is SGHDT, CDR2 YYEEEE. Only in-frame clones appear in the TCRdb table, and some are missing; sequencing was by immunoSEQ multiplex PCR. Here the sample spans some 150,000 clones, approximately 86% being singletons. The sequence was collected from a man aged 18 to 35 in good health and CMV-seropositive. Source material: PBMCs. The chain carries TRBV5-6 and TRBJ1-1, with 7 positions matching TRBD1. CDR3 nucleotides: TGTGCCAGCAGCCAGGGGGTGAACACTGAAGCTTTCTTT. This codes for CASSQGVNTEAFF.